Here is one T cell receptor (beta chain) with its context. The sample is drawn from a study of blood T cell repertoires in COVID-19. J gave up 10 bases and V 4 bases, and 11 bases lay outside the gene matches. The CDR3 is made up of 16 amino acids. Looked up from germline, CDR1 is SGHRS and CDR2 is YFSETQ. Assay used: immunoSEQ multiplex PCR; TCRdb lists only in-frame clones, some missing. The sample has around 140,000 clones; about 83% are singletons. This rearrangement joins TRBV5-1 to TRBJ1-6; TRBD1 aligns across 10 bases. Material for sequencing was peripheral blood. The clonotype originates from a man between 45 and 60 years old with acute or convalescent COVID-19. CDR3 loop: CASSAPGTGAQSPLHF. The CDR3 DNA is TGCGCCAGCAGCGCTCCCGGGACAGGGGCTCAATCACCCCTCCACTTT.